One and the same sample provided the 20 T cell receptor beta chains below, sequenced in a study of monozygotic twins with inflammatory bowel disease. TCRdb reprocessed the 5' RACE reads, keeping one entry per CDR3 protein, no DNA. This table lists around 220,000 distinct CDR3 sequences. Sequencing used blood. The source is a human donor with ulcerative colitis or Crohn's disease, or a healthy co-twin of an affected twin (not recorded which).

The chain combines TRBV27 with TRBJ2-5; TCRdb proposes TRBD2, but this gene call is untestable without DNA. Looked up from germline, CDR1 is MNHEY and CDR2 is SMNVEV (reference sequence). The CDR3 totals 15 residues. The CDR3 loop is CASSLLGSGGYDQYF.

CDR3 sequence: CASKQGSDYGYTF. The rearrangement links TRBV7-9 to TRBJ1-2; TCRdb's D call of TRBD1 is untestable without DNA. The CDR3 contains 13 residues. Germline CDR1 is SEHNR and CDR2 is FQNEAQ (reference sequence). The full variable domain, with the rest looked up from reference TRBV7-9 and TRBJ1-2, is DTGVSQNPRHKITKRGQNVTFRCDPISEHNRLYWYRQTLGQGPEFLTYFQNEAQLEKSRLLSDRFSAERPKGSFSTLEIQRTEQGDSAMYLCASKQGSDYGYTFGSGTRLTVV.

The chain carries TRBV27 and TRBJ1-6. The CDR3 spans 14 residues. CDR1 and CDR2 from the germline V gene are MNHEY and SMNVEV (reference sequence). This CDR3 reads CASSLLQFNSPLHF.

This chain links TRBV2 with TRBJ1-5. The germline V gene has CDR1 SNHLY and CDR2 FYNNEI. The CDR3 consists of 14 residues. The CDR3 loop is CASSVPGGRQPQHF. Looking up the rest from reference TRBV2 and TRBJ1-5 gives the full variable domain: EPEVTQTPSHQVTQMGQEVILRCVPISNHLYFYWYRQILGQKVEFLVSFYNNEISEKSEIFDDQFSVERPDGSNFTLKIRSTKLEDSAMYFCASSVPGGRQPQHFGDGTRLSIL.

The rearrangement links TRBV4-1 to TRBJ1-6; TCRdb gives TRBD1 as the D gene, but with no DNA this cannot be confirmed. CDR1 MGHRA and CDR2 YSYEKL come from the germline V gene. The CDR3 loop spans 15 amino acids. The CDR3: CASTTNPDSRSPLHF.

V is TRBV24-1 and J is TRBJ2-1; TCRdb returns TRBD2, unconfirmable since there is no DNA. The CDR3 is 19 residues long. CDR1 is KGHDR and CDR2 is SFDVKD in the germline V gene. Here the CDR3 reads CATSDTRGLAGSLYNEQFF.

The CDR3: CASSIWGSSNQPQHF. The gene calls are TRBV19 and TRBJ1-5. The CDR3 is 15 amino acids. Germline assignment: CDR1 LNHDA and CDR2 SQIVND (reference sequence). The variable domain in full, with the rest retrieved from reference TRBV19 and TRBJ1-5, is DGGITQSPKYLFRKEGQNVTLSCEQNLNHDAMYWYRQDPGQGLRLIYYSQIVNDFQKGDIAEGYSVSREKKESFPLTVTSAQKNPTAFYLCASSIWGSSNQPQHFGDGTRLSIL.

CDR3 protein: CASSLDREGAEAFF. The rearrangement uses TRBV5-1 and TRBJ1-1. Germline V gene lookup returns CDR1 SGHRS and CDR2 YFSETQ. The CDR3 runs to 14 residues.

The chain is built from TRBV28 and TRBJ2-4; the TCRdb D gene call, TRBD1, has no DNA to confirm it. The length of the CDR3 is 13 residues. Germline lookup yields CDR1 MDHEN and CDR2 SYDVKM. This chain's CDR3 is CASVQGGGGIQYF. The entire variable domain, with the rest obtained from reference TRBV28 and TRBJ2-4, is as follows: DVKVTQSSRYLVKRTGEKVFLECVQDMDHENMFWYRQDPGLGLRLIYFSYDVKMKEKGDIPEGYSVSREKKERFSLILESASTNQTSMYLCASVQGGGGIQYFGAGTRLSVL.

The V call is TRBV14, the J call TRBJ1-2; TCRdb returns TRBD1, unconfirmable since there is no DNA. The CDR3 has 15 amino acids. CDR1 and CDR2 (germline): SGHDN, FVKESK. This CDR3 reads CASSQNLGGPGGYTF. Looking up the rest from reference TRBV14 and TRBJ1-2 gives the full variable domain: EAGVTQFPSHSVIEKGQTVTLRCDPISGHDNLYWYRRVMGKEIKFLLHFVKESKQDESGMPNNRFLAERTGGTYSTLKVQPAELEDSGVYFCASSQNLGGPGGYTFGSGTRLTVV.

This chain joins TRBV18 and TRBJ2-7; TCRdb's D gene call, TRBD1, goes unchecked for lack of DNA. CDR3 length: 14 amino acids. Germline-derived CDR1 and CDR2 are KGHSH and LQKENI. This chain's CDR3 is CASSKTGQVHEQYF.

The chain recombines TRBV20-1 with TRBJ2-3. Germline V CDR1 and CDR2: DFQATT, SNEGSKA (reference sequence). This CDR3 is built from 14 residues. The CDR3 is CSALRGEYTDTQYF.

The chain couples TRBV6-1 to TRBJ1-1; TCRdb designates TRBD1, a call that cannot be tested without DNA. CDR3 size: 15 residues. CDR1 is MNHNS, CDR2 SASEGT, per germline. This chain's CDR3 is CASKVRQGRDTEAFF.

The chain joins TRBV15 to TRBJ2-5; there is no DNA to check the TCRdb D call of TRBD2. The CDR3 is 14 amino acids. CDR1 and CDR2 from the germline V gene are LNHNV and YYDKDF (reference sequence). CDR3 sequence: CATLRAGREETQYF.

The V call is TRBV5-1, the J call TRBJ2-7; absent DNA, TCRdb's TRBD1 call cannot be checked. CDR3 size: 15 residues. Germline V gene data show CDR1 as SGHRS and CDR2 as YFSETQ. CDR3 in amino acids: CASSLGGTGSYEQYF.

This chain connects TRBV27 to TRBJ2-7; TCRdb names TRBD1, which stays unverified in the absence of DNA. Germline V gene sequence: CDR1 MNHEY, CDR2 SMNVEV (reference sequence). The CDR3 is 12 amino acids. CDR3 region: CASRGVGDEQYF.

This sequence joins TRBV12-3 or TRBV12-4 and TRBJ2-2; the D call from TCRdb, TRBD1, cannot be confirmed without DNA. The CDR3 consists of 15 residues. CDR3 sequence: CAILRDRENTGELFF.

J is TRBJ1-5 and V is TRBV18. Germline V CDR1 and CDR2: KGHSH, LQKENI. The CDR3 runs 14 residues. CDR3 protein: CASSELASNQPQHF.

V and J are TRBV20-1 and TRBJ1-4; TCRdb's D gene call, TRBD1, goes unchecked for lack of DNA. CDR3 length: 14 residues. Looked up from germline, CDR1 is DFQATT and CDR2 is SNEGSKA (reference sequence). This chain's CDR3 is CSASYREPNEKLFF.

The CDR3 sequence is CASSLGVAGVYNEQFF. This chain links TRBV28 with TRBJ2-1; TCRdb calls TRBD1, which cannot be checked without DNA. The CDR3 spans 16 residues. Looked up from germline, CDR1 is MDHEN and CDR2 is SYDVKM.